This T cell receptor beta chain was obtained from a study of blood T cell repertoires in COVID-19. CDR1 SQVTM and CDR2 ANQGSEA come from the germline V gene. Trimming removed 7 bases from V and 0 bases from J, with 13 bases in between. The CDR3 totals 13 residues. Per the authors' pipeline: Reference gene primer amplification gave nucleated cell count estimates. Clones were sequenced by immunoSEQ multiplex PCR, and TCRdb holds only the in-frame ones, with some missing. V and J calls and clone size are as listed in that table; D and trimming were resolved from the DNA. The sample carries around 94,000 clones, roughly 86% recorded once.

Sequenced material: peripheral blood. V is TRBV29-1 and J is TRBJ2-7; D might be TRBD1 (6 bases). The sequence was collected from a middle-aged man with active or convalescent COVID-19. CDR3 nucleotides: TGCAGCGCCAGGGGTGCAAGCTCCTACGAGCAGTACTTC. Protein: CSARGASSYEQYF.